This entry lists 13 T cell receptor beta chains sequenced from one sample in a study of cytomegalovirus exposure and HLA in healthy donors. The PCR employed 60 Vbeta primers together with 13 Jbeta primers. Clones were read by immunoSEQ multiplex PCR, and TCRdb kept only the in-frame ones, dropping some. This table holds 150,000 or so clones. Sequenced: PBMCs. These receptor sequences come from a middle-aged woman in good health and CMV-seropositive.

V is TRBV7-2 and J is TRBJ2-4; D may be TRBD2 (5 bases). The germline CDR1 and CDR2 sequences are SGHTA and FQGNSA. Deletions cut 4 bases from V and 7 bases from J, with 14 bases between. The CDR3 has 14 residues. The CDR3 is CASSSPGSGNIQYF. CDR3 sequence (DNA): TGTGCCAGCAGCTCCCCGGGGTCCGGCAACATTCAGTACTTC.

This chain links TRBV5-8 with TRBJ1-1, with D perhaps matching TRBD1 (5 bases). The CDR3 runs 17 residues. The germline V and J ends were trimmed by 7 bases and 0 bases, with 22 bases remaining between them. Germline V CDR1 and CDR2: SGHTS, YDEGEE. In DNA form, the CDR3 reads TGTGCCAGCTATCAACGCGGGGGTTATCCATTGAACACTGAAGCTTTCTTT. Protein product: CASYQRGGYPLNTEAFF.

V usage is TRBV30 and J usage is TRBJ2-1, with D unclear. Deletions cut 1 base from V and 2 bases from J, with 15 bases between. Germline lookup yields CDR1 GTSNPN and CDR2 SVGIG (reference sequence). The CDR3 loop spans 16 amino acids. The CDR3 reads CAWSAPSRRTYNEQFF. CDR3 sequence (DNA): TGTGCCTGGAGTGCTCCCTCTAGAAGGACCTACAATGAGCAGTTCTTC.

The gene calls are TRBV30 and TRBJ2-3, with 7 bases that match TRBD2. J gave up 6 bases and V 5 bases, and 5 bases lay outside the gene matches. From germline, CDR1 is GTSNPN and CDR2 SVGIG (reference sequence). This CDR3 contains 12 residues. The DNA for the CDR3 is TGTGCCTGGGAGCGGGAACTGGATACGCAGTATTTT. Its protein product is CAWERELDTQYF. The entire variable domain, with the rest obtained from reference TRBV30 and TRBJ2-3, is as follows: SQTIHQWPATLVQPVGSPLSLECTVEGTSNPNLYWYRQAAGRGLQLLFYSVGIGQISSEVPQNLSASRPQDRQFILSSKKLLLSDSGFYLCAWERELDTQYFGPGTRLTVL.

The V and J genes are TRBV5-6 and TRBJ2-7, with TRBD2 identical over 11 bases. The trim removed 5 bases at V and 1 base at J, leaving 5 bases unmatched. The CDR3 runs to 15 residues. CDR1 SGHDT and CDR2 YYEEEE come from the germline V gene. The CDR3, as DNA: TGTGCCAGCAGTTACGGGACTAGCGGATCCTACGAGCAGTACTTC. This sequence encodes CASSYGTSGSYEQYF.

V usage is TRBV5-5 and J usage is TRBJ2-3; 8 bases line up with TRBD1. Trimming cost V 2 bases and J 6 bases; bases outside gene matches: 8. There are 15 residues in the CDR3. CDR1 SGHKS and CDR2 YYEKEE come from the germline V gene (reference sequence). This CDR3 is CASSFGQGGVDTQYF. In nucleotides, the CDR3 is TGTGCCAGCAGCTTCGGACAGGGAGGTGTGGATACGCAGTATTTT.

The V and J genes are TRBV4-1 and TRBJ1-2; TRBD1 might be the D (6 bases). V was pared by 2 bases and J by 7 bases, with 11 bases between. This CDR3 region has 13 residues. Germline V gene lookup returns CDR1 MGHRA and CDR2 YSYEKL. CDR3 in amino acids: CASSQSGVIGYTF. CDR3 nucleotides: TGCGCCAGCAGCCAATCAGGGGTTATTGGCTACACCTTC.

Judged by frequency, this clone is medium-sized. The chain uses TRBV4-1 and TRBJ2-6; 7 bases are shared with TRBD2. J gave up 2 bases and V 0 bases, and 4 bases lay outside the gene matches. Germline values: CDR1 MGHRA, CDR2 YSYEKL. The CDR3 sequence is 17 residues long. DNA for the CDR3: TGCGCCAGCAGCCAAGAGGGAGGGGCTACTGGGGCCAACGTCCTGACTTTC. This translates into CASSQEGGATGANVLTF.

The rearrangement uses TRBV14 and TRBJ2-2; 10 nucleotides align to TRBD2. Germline V lookup: CDR1 SGHDN, CDR2 FVKESK. The CDR3 contains 15 residues. With 1 base clipped from V and 6 bases from J, the junction kept 2 bases outside the gene matches. The CDR3 DNA sequence: TGTGCCAGCAGCCAAGTCCTAGCGGGAGCCGGGGAGCTGTTTTTT. It specifies CASSQVLAGAGELFF.

The chain's CDR3 is CSVALDRVAQFF. In DNA form, the CDR3 reads TGCAGCGTGGCCTTGGACAGGGTAGCGCAGTTCTTC. This chain connects TRBV29-1 to TRBJ2-1; 8 positions match TRBD1. This CDR3 has 12 residues. CDR1 and CDR2 (germline): SQVTM, ANQGSEA. V dropped 6 bases and J dropped 12; count of bases not matched to a gene: 10.

The chain has TRBV7-9 and TRBJ2-3; 9 bases fit TRBD1. Losses at the gene ends were 5 bases for V and 4 bases for J; bases not matched to a gene: 7. This CDR3 comprises 15 residues. The V gene's germline CDR1 is SEHNR and CDR2 FQNEAQ (reference sequence). The CDR3: CASSDRGLGADTQYF. CDR3 nucleotides: TGTGCCAGCAGCGACAGGGGGTTGGGCGCAGATACGCAGTATTTT.

The V gene is TRBV29-1, the J gene TRBJ2-3, with D perhaps matching TRBD1 (5 bases). Deletions cut 5 bases from V and 3 bases from J, with 12 bases between. There are 13 residues in the CDR3. The V gene's germline CDR1 is SQVTM and CDR2 ANQGSEA. The CDR3 region is CSVFRVETDTQYF. As DNA, the CDR3 is TGCAGCGTTTTCAGGGTTGAGACAGATACGCAGTATTTT.

V and J are TRBV19 and TRBJ2-7; TRBD1 aligns across 8 bases. Germline values: CDR1 LNHDA, CDR2 SQIVND (reference sequence). Trimming at V came to 5 bases and at J to 3 bases, leaving 3 bases not matched to a gene. The CDR3 is made up of 13 amino acids. As DNA, the CDR3 is TGTGCCAGTAGTGTGGACAGGGACTACGAGCAGTACTTC. Translation: CASSVDRDYEQYF.